This is a list of T cell receptor beta chains from one sample in a study of T cell responses to AZD1222 COVID-19 vaccine. TCRdb keeps only in-frame clones here, not all; method: immunoSEQ multiplex PCR. The profile shows 150,000 to 200,000 clones, more than 75% of them singletons. This sample comprised peripheral blood, obtained on day 0 of MenACWY control vaccination. These receptor sequences come from an adult in good health. CDR3s include the opening cysteine and the closing phenylalanine or tryptophan. D genes are given only for firm matches. Clone size is shown for a subset of rows, as once, few, many or a class of expanded clone.

j_gene	d_gene	abundance	v_gene	CDR3nt	CDR3aa
TRBJ1-5	-	-	TRBV7-2	TGTGCCAGCAGCTTAGATGGGAACCAGCCCCAGCATTTT	CASSLDGNQPQHF
TRBJ1-5	TRBD1	-	TRBV6-2/TRBV6-3	TGTGCCAGCAGTTCGACAGGGAATCGCAATCAGCCCCAGCATTTT	CASSSTGNRNQPQHF
TRBJ2-7	-	-	TRBV28	TGTGCCAGCAGGGAACCTCAGGGAATCTACGAGCAGTACTTC	CASREPQGIYEQYF
TRBJ1-1	-	once	TRBV24-1	TGTGCCACCAGTGACTTCAGGGATACTGAAGCTTTCTTT	CATSDFRDTEAFF
TRBJ2-3	TRBD2	once	TRBV2	TGTGCCAGCAGGACTAGCGGGAGGTTGACGGACGGCACAGATACGCAGTATTTT	CASRTSGRLTDGTDTQYF
TRBJ1-6	-	-	TRBV24-1	TGTGCCACCAGTGATGCAGGGAATTCACCCCTCCACTTT	CATSDAGNSPLHF
TRBJ2-7	TRBD1	-	TRBV2	TGTGCCAGCAGTGAGGACAGGGTCTCCTACGAGCAGTACTTC	CASSEDRVSYEQYF
TRBJ2-7	-	-	TRBV5-1	TGCGCCAGCAGTCCCGGGATCGCCTACGAGCAGTACTTC	CASSPGIAYEQYF
TRBJ1-1	-	-	TRBV6-5	TGTGCCAGCAGTTACCTGGGGGACACTGAAGCTTTCTTT	CASSYLGDTEAFF
TRBJ2-7	-	-	TRBV27	TGTGCCAGCAGTTTATTGGGGGACGAGCAGTACTTC	CASSLLGDEQYF
TRBJ1-1	-	once	TRBV6-5	TGTGCCAGCAGTTATAAGACAGCGTCTGAAGCTTTCTTT	CASSYKTASEAFF
TRBJ2-3	-	once	TRBV5-1	TGCGCCAGCAGCCCCCGCCTTGCTAGCACAGATACGCAGTATTTT	CASSPRLASTDTQYF
TRBJ2-1	-	-	TRBV28	TGTGCCAGTAGCGGAGTGGTGGGTTACTACAATGAGCAGTTCTTC	CASSGVVGYYNEQFF
TRBJ1-1	-	few	TRBV19	TGTGCCAGTAGTATCGAGTTGAACACTGAAGCTTTCTTT	CASSIELNTEAFF
TRBJ2-1	TRBD1	once	TRBV9	TGTGCCAGCAGCGCCACAGGGGACCGGGATTTCCAGTTCTTC	CASSATGDRDFQFF
TRBJ2-3	-	-	TRBV7-3	TGTGCCAGCAGCCAGTCCGGGACCGTTAGCACAGATACGCAGTATTTT	CASSQSGTVSTDTQYF
TRBJ1-5	-	-	TRBV18	TGTGCCAGCTCACCACATAGACAGAACCCCCAGCATTTT	CASSPHRQNPQHF
TRBJ2-7	-	few	TRBV11-2	TGTGCCAGCAGCTTAGATCGGGGCCCTAGGGCAATCGAGCAGTACTTC	CASSLDRGPRAIEQYF
TRBJ2-2	TRBD1	-	TRBV27	TGTGCCAGCAGTATATCCGGGACAGGGAGCACCGGGGAGCTGTTTTTT	CASSISGTGSTGELFF
TRBJ2-7	TRBD2	-	TRBV5-6	TGTGCCAGCAGCCCCACTAGCGCCTCGATCCTCCCCTACGAGCAGTACTTC	CASSPTSASILPYEQYF
TRBJ2-7	-	-	TRBV7-2	TGTGCCAGCAGCTTAGAGTACTACTACGAGCAGTACTTC	CASSLEYYYEQYF
TRBJ2-5	-	-	TRBV4-3	TGCGCCAGCAGCCAAGGAGGGGGGGCTCACGAGACCCAGTACTTC	CASSQGGGAHETQYF
TRBJ2-7	-	-	TRBV10-3	TGTGCCATCAGTGAGTCAAGTTTGCGGGAGCAGTACTTC	CAISESSLREQYF
TRBJ1-1	-	-	TRBV6-2/TRBV6-3	TGTGCCAGCAGTTACTCGATAGCGGGGTCTGAAGCTTTCTTT	CASSYSIAGSEAFF
TRBJ2-5	-	-	TRBV7-2	TGTGCCAGCAGCTTAGAGTGGCTAGTCGGAGAGACCCAGTACTTC	CASSLEWLVGETQYF
TRBJ2-1	TRBD2	-	TRBV5-4	TGTGCCAGCAGCTTGCTGACTAGCGGATCTTACAATGAGCAGTTCTTC	CASSLLTSGSYNEQFF
TRBJ1-1	-	-	TRBV2	TGTGCCAGCACAAACCTACAGAACACTGAAGCTTTCTTT	CASTNLQNTEAFF
TRBJ2-3	-	-	TRBV6-4	TGTGCCAGCAGTGTTGCAGGGGATTCAGATACGCAGTATTTT	CASSVAGDSDTQYF
TRBJ2-3	TRBD2	-	TRBV4-1	TGCGCCAGCAGCCAAGAGTTGTGGCCTAGCGGGGGGCCTCACCTTCACACAGATACGCAGTATTTT	CASSQELWPSGGPHLHTDTQYF
TRBJ2-2	-	-	TRBV5-4	TGTGCCAGCAGCTCGAAACAGAACACCGGGGAGCTGTTTTTT	CASSSKQNTGELFF